This TCR beta chain appears in the sequencing data of a study of blood T cell repertoires in COVID-19. Overall study: Collection of acute and convalescent COVID-19 samples took place in the United States, Italy and Spain. PBMCs, B-cell-depleted T cells, or T cells provided the cDNA or gDNA that made up the material.

Original processing notes: Amplification of reference gene primers provided the estimated nucleated cell counts. Sequenced by immunoSEQ multiplex PCR; TCRdb stores in-frame clones only, minus some. That table is the source of V, J and clone size, and D and trimming were worked out from the DNA. In the table there are about 400,000 clones, 89% of which are singletons. The receptor's source is a man aged 35 to 55 with acute or convalescent COVID-19. Material for sequencing was peripheral blood.

CDR3 in DNA: TGTGCCTGGAGTCAAGGGTCCCAGGGGGAAAAACTGTTTTTT. Its translation: CAWSQGSQGEKLFF. The rearrangement links TRBV30 to TRBJ1-4; possible D gene TRBD1, 6 bases. Looked up from germline, CDR1 is GTSNPN and CDR2 is SVGIG (reference sequence). Trimming removed 2 bases from V and 8 bases from J, with 15 bases in between. This CDR3 contains 14 residues.